This is a list of T cell receptor beta chains from one sample in a study of vaccination effects on CD4 cells after COVID-19. Assay: immunoSEQ multiplex PCR; the TCRdb copy retains only in-frame clones and omits some. The profile shows 70,000 or so clones, roughly three quarters of them singletons. No antigen has been assigned to these receptors. The sample in question was CD4+ T cells from PBMCs cultured without peptide, obtained before COVID-19 vaccination. The receptor set was obtained from a human donor who received a COVID-19 vaccine. Both conserved end residues are part of each CDR3. The order of the fields is CDR3 length, D gene, J gene, V gene, clone size, CDR3 protein, CDR3 DNA. The D gene is left open where the match is weak. Clone sizes are given selectively: once, few, many, or a class where the clone is expanded.

>13|NA|TRBJ2-5|TRBV7-2|NA
CASSFGTVETQYF
TGTGCCAGCAGCTTCGGTACGGTCGAGACCCAGTACTTC
>14|NA|TRBJ1-3|TRBV3-1/TRBV3-2|NA
CASSQQGSGNTIYF
TGTGCCAGCAGCCAACAGGGGTCGGGAAACACCATATATTTT
>16|NA|TRBJ1-3|TRBV7-8|once
CASSPTLTGDGNTIYF
TGTGCCAGCAGCCCGACCTTAACGGGTGACGGAAACACCATATATTTT
>16|TRBD1|TRBJ2-2|TRBV7-9|once
CASRRGTGQNTGELFF
TGTGCCAGCAGACGCGGGACAGGACAAAACACCGGGGAGCTGTTTTTT
>16|TRBD2|TRBJ2-3|TRBV4-3|NA
CASSQEVAGGTDTQYF
TGCGCCAGCAGCCAAGAGGTAGCGGGGGGGACAGATACGCAGTATTTT
>13|NA|TRBJ1-2|TRBV6-2/TRBV6-3|NA
CASSYSHLYGYTF
TGTGCCAGCAGTTATAGCCACCTCTATGGCTACACCTTC
>15|NA|TRBJ1-5|TRBV2|NA
CASSEAAGINQPQHF
TGTGCCAGCAGTGAAGCCGCAGGGATCAATCAGCCCCAGCATTTT
>14|TRBD2|TRBJ2-5|TRBV4-1|NA
CASSQPGLGETQYF
TGCGCCAGCAGCCAACCGGGACTAGGAGAGACCCAGTACTTC
>15|TRBD1|TRBJ1-2|TRBV5-8|NA
CASSPGTGTNYGYTF
TGTGCCAGCAGCCCGGGGACAGGAACTAACTATGGCTACACCTTC
>13|NA|TRBJ1-1|TRBV11-2|NA
CASSLVGNTEAFF
TGTGCCAGCAGCTTAGTCGGGAACACTGAAGCTTTCTTT
>14|NA|TRBJ1-2|TRBV6-5|NA
CASSYSKGVGSYTF
TGTGCCAGCAGTTACTCGAAGGGGGTCGGGAGCTACACCTTC
>16|NA|TRBJ1-1|TRBV21-1|NA
CASSKELGKGYTEAFF
TGTGCCAGCAGCAAAGAACTCGGGAAAGGCTACACTGAAGCTTTCTTT
>15|NA|TRBJ1-2|TRBV5-1|once
CASSLVTGSNYGYTF
TGCGCCAGCAGCTTGGTTACAGGGAGCAACTATGGCTACACCTTC
>14|NA|TRBJ2-5|TRBV2|NA
CASSPDSSRETQYF
TGTGCCAGCAGCCCTGACAGCTCCCGAGAGACCCAGTACTTC
>16|NA|TRBJ2-5|TRBV30|NA
CAWSVGRADPRGTQYF
TGTGCCTGGAGTGTAGGGCGGGCGGACCCGAGGGGGACCCAGTACTTC
>15|NA|TRBJ1-4|TRBV5-1|NA
CASSLEAANNEKLFF
TGCGCCAGCAGCTTGGAGGCAGCCAATAATGAAAAACTGTTTTTT
>17|NA|TRBJ2-6|TRBV24-1|NA
CATSDPRGTSGANVLTF
TGTGCCACCAGTGATCCCCGTGGAACCTCTGGGGCCAACGTCCTGACTTTC
>15|TRBD1|TRBJ1-4|TRBV18|NA
CASSQNRDSNEKLFF
TGTGCCAGCTCACAAAACCGGGACAGCAATGAAAAACTGTTTTTT
>16|NA|TRBJ2-3|TRBV5-4|NA
CASSLVGTASTDTQYF
TGTGCCAGCAGCTTGGTTGGGACCGCTAGCACAGATACGCAGTATTTT
>14|NA|TRBJ1-5|TRBV7-2|NA
CASSLATANQPQHF
TGTGCCAGCAGCTTAGCGACAGCGAATCAGCCCCAGCATTTT
>16|TRBD1|TRBJ1-5|TRBV6-5|NA
CASSYVGQGVNQPQHF
TGTGCCAGCAGTTACGTGGGACAGGGAGTCAATCAGCCCCAGCATTTT
>14|TRBD2|TRBJ2-1|TRBV6-5|NA
CASSYSSGGYEQFF
TGTGCCAGCAGTTACTCGAGCGGGGGGTATGAGCAGTTCTTC
>17|TRBD1|TRBJ2-3|TRBV15|NA
CATSREQGSIWPDTQYF
TGTGCCACCAGCAGAGAACAGGGGTCGATCTGGCCAGATACGCAGTATTTT
>12|NA|TRBJ2-1|TRBV15|few
CATSRDRDEQFF
TGTGCCACCAGCAGAGATCGTGATGAGCAGTTCTTC
>16|NA|TRBJ2-2|TRBV19|NA
CASSMRIGTNTGELFF
TGTGCCAGTAGTATGAGGATTGGTACGAACACCGGGGAGCTGTTTTTT
>13|NA|TRBJ1-5|TRBV6-5|NA
CASRGYSNQPQHF
TGTGCCAGCAGGGGGTATAGCAATCAGCCCCAGCATTTT
>11|NA|TRBJ2-1|TRBV20-1|NA
CSGAAYNEQFF
TGCAGTGGAGCGGCCTACAATGAGCAGTTCTTC
>14|NA|TRBJ2-5|TRBV6-6|NA
CASSYSVGRETQYF
TGTGCCAGCAGTTACTCGGTCGGCCGCGAGACCCAGTACTTC
>14|NA|TRBJ1-6|TRBV5-1|once
CASSLETNNSPLHF
TGCGCCAGCAGCTTGGAGACTAATAATTCACCCCTCCACTTT
>14|NA|TRBJ1-3|TRBV5-1|NA
CASSLVAGTDTIYF
TGCGCCAGCAGCTTGGTTGCTGGGACGGACACCATATATTTT
>12|NA|TRBJ1-4|TRBV29-1|few
CSVGNPDEKLFF
TGCAGCGTGGGGAATCCGGATGAAAAACTGTTTTTT
>14|TRBD2|TRBJ2-5|TRBV6-6|NA
CASSLAGGKETQYF
TGTGCCAGCAGTTTAGCGGGGGGTAAGGAGACCCAGTACTTC